Below are 17 T cell receptor beta chains sequenced from a single sample in a study of breast tumors, draining lymph nodes, adjacent tissues. The lymph nodes were axillary draining lymph nodes from breast cancer patients. Each CDR3 protein is one row after TCRdb ran MiXCR on the multiplex PCR reads. The sample lists some 250,000 distinct CDR3 sequences; around 35% were seen once. The sequencing input was axillary lymph node tissue. The receptors were sampled from a female donor with breast cancer. Some clones in this sample may be carry-over from other donors' samples.

This clonotype was seen many times. The V gene is TRBV24-1, the J gene TRBJ2-1; D might be TRBD2 (6 bases). Germline V gives CDR1 KGHDR, CDR2 SFDVKD. The germline V and J ends were trimmed by 5 bases and 7 bases, with 17 bases remaining between them. The CDR3 covers 15 residues. CDR3 sequence: CATSAGDWGRNEQFF. The CDR3 bases are TGTGCCACCAGTGCGGGGGACTGGGGGAGAAATGAGCAGTTCTTC.

Points on this clonotype: This may come from a read error, since a much larger clone is one base off. The rearrangement joins TRBV11-3 to TRBJ2-5, with 7 nucleotides matching TRBD1. The CDR3 has 15 amino acids. Germline V CDR1 and CDR2: SGHNT, YENEEA. The CDR3 DNA reads as TGTGCCAGCGGCTTAGGGACCGGCAGGGGGGAGACCCAGTACTTC. It specifies CASGLGTGRGETQYF.

This clonotype was detected ten times or more. This chain connects TRBV2 to TRBJ1-2; unclear D gene. V was shortened by 5 bases and J by 0 bases, with 10 bases between the two germline ends. The CDR3 length is 14 residues. Germline values: CDR1 SNHLY, CDR2 FYNNEI. CDR3 bases: TGTGCCAGCAGTCCAATGGCATCTAACTATGGCTACACCTTC. This encodes CASSPMASNYGYTF.

This chain uses TRBV5-4 with TRBJ2-7; D could derive from TRBD1 or TRBD2 (5 bases each). Germline V CDR1 and CDR2: SGHNT, YYREEE (reference sequence). The CDR3 loop spans 16 amino acids. V lost 4 bases and J lost 2, with 19 bases in between. The CDR3 spells CASSLLPGPTTYEQYF. The CDR3 bases are TGTGCCAGCAGCCTACTCCCGGGACCCACGACCTACGAGCAGTACTTC.

On this clonotype: This may stem from a read error, because a much larger clone lies one nucleotide away. This CDR3 fails to terminate in the conserved phenylalanine or tryptophan, so it likely reflects a read error. This chain connects TRBV30 to TRBJ1-2; no firm D call. Germline V gives CDR1 GTSNPN, CDR2 SVGIG (reference sequence). Trimming took 1 base from V and 4 from J, leaving 7 bases between them. The CDR3 totals 12 residues. Here the CDR3 DNA reads TGTGCCTGGAGTGCGGCAGCCTATGGCTACACCCTC. Residues: CAWSAAAYGYTL.

This clonotype was picked up many times. The CDR3 protein is CASSLTSGGSYEQYF. In nucleotides, the CDR3 is TGTGCCAGCAGCCTGACTAGCGGAGGTTCCTACGAGCAGTACTTC. This chain uses TRBV11-2 with TRBJ2-7; 9 bases map to TRBD2. V shed 5 bases, J shed 1 base, and the junction held 6 bases outside the gene matches. CDR3 length equals 15 residues. Per the germline V gene, CDR1 is SGHAT and CDR2 is FQNNGV.

The gene calls are TRBV20-1 and TRBJ1-2, with D tentatively TRBD1 (5 bases). V was pared by 3 bases and J by 12 bases, with 14 bases between. The CDR3 extends over 11 amino acids. The germline CDR1 and CDR2 sequences are DFQATT and SNEGSKA (reference sequence). The CDR3 loop is CSASSGTGNTF. In DNA form, the CDR3 reads TGCAGTGCTAGTTCGGGGACTGGAAACACCTTC.

The rearrangement joins TRBV9 to TRBJ2-5; possible D gene TRBD2, 6 bases. CDR1 and CDR2 (germline): SGDLS, YYNGEE. The CDR3 length is 16 residues. Deletions cut 0 bases from V and 2 bases from J, with 14 bases between. The CDR3: CASSVGRAGGQETQYF. Written as DNA, the CDR3 is TGTGCCAGCAGCGTAGGTCGAGCGGGTGGACAAGAGACCCAGTACTTC.

This clonotype was observed a single time. The gene calls are TRBV20-1 and TRBJ1-2; a weak D match, TRBD1 (5 bases). Germline V gene data show CDR1 as DFQATT and CDR2 as SNEGSKA (reference sequence). The CDR3 totals 14 residues. The V end lost 6 bases, the J end lost 3 bases, and 17 bases lay between the germline ends. CDR3 sequence reads: CSAIRDGPDYGYTF. For the CDR3, the DNA is TGCAGTGCGATAAGGGACGGGCCTGACTATGGCTACACCTTC.

This clonotype was counted a few times. This may stem from a read error, because a much larger clone lies one nucleotide away. The J gene is TRBJ2-1, the V gene TRBV20-1, with 12 bases fitting TRBD2. CDR3 length: 14 amino acids. Per the germline V gene, CDR1 is DFQATT and CDR2 is SNEGSKA (reference sequence). The CDR3 protein is CSASSGGAKNEQSF. Written as DNA, the CDR3 is TGCAGTGCCTCTAGCGGGGGGGCCAAAAATGAGCAGTCCTTC.

This clonotype showed up many times. The V call is TRBV25-1, the J call TRBJ2-5; 11 positions agree with TRBD2. Germline V CDR1 and CDR2: MGHDK, SYGVNS. The CDR3 runs 16 residues. V was clipped by 4 bases and J by 4 bases; unmatched bases: 8. The CDR3 spells CASSGVAGGQGETQYF. CDR3 nucleotides: TGTGCCAGCAGTGGGGTAGCGGGAGGGCAGGGAGAGACCCAGTACTTC.

This clonotype was found many times. The chain carries TRBV4-1 and TRBJ1-5; 8 positions agree with TRBD1. The CDR3 has 15 amino acids. V lost 5 bases, J lost 4 bases, and 7 bases stayed unmatched. Per germline, CDR1 MGHRA and CDR2 YSYEKL. Here the CDR3 reads CASSSQGAGNQPQHF. CDR3 bases: TGCGCCAGCAGCAGCCAGGGGGCTGGGAATCAGCCCCAGCATTTT.

The table lists this clonotype with many counts. For the CDR3, the DNA is TGTGCCAGCAGTCGAGGGTACGACGAGCAGTACTTC. The encoded protein is CASSRGYDEQYF. This chain connects TRBV12-3 or TRBV12-4 to TRBJ2-7; a weak D match, TRBD2 (5 bases). Between the trimmed V and J ends, which lost 5 bases and 5 bases, there was a span of 10 bases. This CDR3 is 12 amino acids long.

Regarding this clonotype: The germline gene is not matched at one end of the junction; a read error may be the cause. This chain uses TRBV6-5 with TRBJ2-4; possibly TRBD2 for D (5 bases). The CDR3 length is 13 residues. Per germline, CDR1 MNHEY and CDR2 SVGAGI. CDR3 residues: CASSHSRVGIQYF. CDR3 sequence (DNA): TGTGCCAGCAGTCACTCGAGGGTTGGCATTCAGTACTTC.

This clonotype was seen repeatedly, ten times or more. The rearrangement links TRBV7-9 to TRBJ2-3, with D possibly being TRBD2 (5 bases). This CDR3 has 15 residues. Germline lookup yields CDR1 SEHNR and CDR2 FQNEAQ (reference sequence). V dropped 4 bases and J dropped 2 bases, with 13 bases sitting between them. The CDR3 spells CASSSGLWTTDTQYF. The DNA for the CDR3 is TGTGCCAGCAGCTCCGGACTCTGGACCACAGATACGCAGTATTTT.

This clonotype showed up many times. J is TRBJ2-2 and V is TRBV2; 11 bases agree with TRBD1. The CDR3 has 18 residues. The trim removed 5 bases at V and 4 bases at J, leaving 12 bases unmatched. Germline V gives CDR1 SNHLY, CDR2 FYNNEI. CDR3: CASSRTGGESRSTGELFF. The DNA for the CDR3 is TGTGCCAGCAGTCGGACAGGGGGCGAAAGTCGGAGCACCGGGGAGCTGTTTTTT.

V gene TRBV20-1 combines with J gene TRBJ2-3, with D tentatively TRBD1 or TRBD2 (5 bases each). Trimming shortened V by 1 base and J by 6 bases, and 11 bases separated the two germline ends. Germline CDR1 reads DFQATT; CDR2 reads SNEGSKA (reference sequence). The CDR3 is 13 amino acids. This CDR3 reads CSARVGGADTQYF. The CDR3 DNA reads as TGCAGTGCTAGAGTTGGGGGAGCGGATACGCAGTATTTT.